The entry below gives a single T cell receptor (beta chain) sequence along with its context. Its antigen is unidentified. A much larger clone lies one base from this, so it may be a read error. These data are taken from a study of beta chain features in type 1 diabetes. Findings and caveats of the study: The VDJ junctions of type 1 diabetes patients carried fewer insertions and more deletions.

The whole isolated RNA underwent reverse transcription, so sequencing captured expressed TCRB transcripts. The assay was immunoSEQ multiplex PCR, and TCRdb's table has in-frame clones only and misses some. The sample carries roughly 610,000 clones, less than 20% recorded once. V was pared by 1 base and J by 10 bases, with 7 bases of the junction left unmatched. CDR3 length equals 15 residues. Germline CDR1 and CDR2: PRHDT and FYEKMQ (reference sequence). Sequencing was done on a sample of naive CD4+ T cells from blood. This TCR derives from a man younger than 35 in good health. The V gene is TRBV13, the J gene TRBJ2-4, with TRBD1 identical over 10 bases. For the CDR3, the DNA is TGTGCCAGCAGCTTAGCAGCGACAGGGGGCGGAATTCAGTACTTC. This sequence encodes CASSLAATGGGIQYF.